Below are 18 T cell receptor beta chains sequenced from a single sample in a study of T cell repertoires in cytomegalovirus infection. Antigens of these TCRs are unknown. MiXCR, run by TCRdb on the reads, gives a single entry per CDR3 protein. The sample yields about 51,000 distinct CDR3 sequences, 20% to 25% seen once. The input for sequencing was CD8+ T cells from cultured PBMCs, taken from culture after CMV antigen stimulation. Every receptor here comes from a human donor in good health (CMV status not recorded). Some clones in this sample may be carry-over from other donors' samples.

The sample holds one count of this clonotype. The rearrangement uses TRBV7-3 and TRBJ2-1; unclear D gene. Germline-derived CDR1 and CDR2 are SGHTA and FQGTGA. The CDR3 is 12 amino acids. V lost 5 bases and J 7 bases, leaving 9 bases between the germline ends. The DNA for the CDR3 is TGTGCCAGCAGCACCCAGGTTAATGAGCAGTTCTTC. It translates to CASSTQVNEQFF.

This clonotype was seen at least ten times. The V and J genes are TRBV27 and TRBJ2-7; TRBD1 or TRBD2 may be the D gene (5 bases each). From germline, CDR1 is MNHEY and CDR2 SMNVEV (reference sequence). The V end was cut by 4 bases, the J end by 2 bases, with 12 bases between. The CDR3 is 14 residues long. The CDR3 here is CASSWDGATYEQYF. The CDR3 nucleotides read TGTGCCAGCAGTTGGGACGGGGCCACCTACGAGCAGTACTTC.

This clonotype was counted only a few times. The chain's CDR3 is CASVYGDLGGSDWETQYF. The CDR3 DNA reads as TGTGCCAGCGTCTACGGGGATCTGGGCGGGAGTGATTGGGAGACCCAGTACTTC. V is TRBV7-2 and J is TRBJ2-5, with TRBD2 identical over 7 bases. The CDR3 covers 18 residues. V lost 8 bases and J lost 5; bases outside the gene matches: 23. CDR1 and CDR2 from the germline V gene are SGHTA and FQGNSA.

The V call is TRBV11-2, the J call TRBJ2-1; D gene ambiguous. CDR1 SGHAT and CDR2 FQNNGV come from the germline V gene. This CDR3 is 10 amino acids long. V was clipped by 3 bases and J by 8 bases, with 2 bases between them. The DNA of the CDR3 is TGTGCCAGCAGCTTTGATGAGCAGTTCTTC. Amino acids: CASSFDEQFF. Complete variable domain (other parts from reference TRBV11-2 and TRBJ2-1): EAGVAQSPRYKIIEKRQSVAFWCNPISGHATLYWYQQILGQGPKLLIQFQNNGVVDDSQLPKDRFSAERLKGVDSTLKIQPAKLEDSAVYLCASSFDEQFFGPGTRLTVL.

The table lists this clonotype with a few counts. The rearrangement links TRBV6-5 to TRBJ2-5; 7 bases fit TRBD2. V lost 0 bases to trimming and J lost 4 bases; unmatched junction nucleotides: 2. The CDR3 sequence is 14 residues long. CDR1 is MNHEY, CDR2 SVGAGI, per germline. In nucleotides, the CDR3 is TGTGCCAGCAGTTACTCGCCGGGGGGAGAGACCCAGTACTTC. It is translated as CASSYSPGGETQYF.

The genes are TRBV7-8 and TRBJ2-5; no reliable D call. Germline CDR1 reads SGHVS; CDR2 reads FQNEAQ. The CDR3 runs 15 residues. The ends were cut back, 2 bases at V and 5 bases at J, with 15 bases in the middle. CDR3 loop: CASSLSKRDLETQYF. CDR3 sequence (DNA): TGTGCCAGCAGCTTAAGCAAAAGGGATCTCGAGACCCAGTACTTC.

The chain employs TRBV15 and TRBJ1-2, with D hard to call. Germline V lookup: CDR1 LNHNV, CDR2 YYDKDF (reference sequence). V lost 7 bases, J lost 2 bases, and 20 bases lay in between. The CDR3 runs to 16 residues. The DNA for the CDR3 is TGTGCCACCACAACGGGAACGGGAACGAAGAACTATGGCTACACCTTC. Its protein product is CATTTGTGTKNYGYTF.

The chain employs TRBV5-5 and TRBJ2-6; no definite D call. Germline V gene lookup returns CDR1 SGHKS and CDR2 YYEKEE (reference sequence). The CDR3 has 14 amino acids. Trimming took off 4 bases at V and 0 bases at J, with 5 bases between the two ends. This CDR3 reads CASSQFSGANVLTF. CDR3 sequence (DNA): TGTGCCAGCAGCCAATTCTCTGGGGCCAACGTCCTGACTTTC.

This clonotype has just a few counts. V is TRBV7-9 and J is TRBJ2-1; possibly TRBD2 for D (6 bases). There are 14 residues in the CDR3. Germline V gives CDR1 SEHNR, CDR2 FQNEAQ (reference sequence). V was cut by 7 bases and J by 6 bases, with 16 bases left in between. CDR3 coding DNA: TGTGCCAGCACCGGGAGTCGGGGTCGCAATGAGCAGTTCTTC. Encoded protein: CASTGSRGRNEQFF.

The V call is TRBV7-2, the J call TRBJ2-7; 8 bases are a match to TRBD1. V was pared by 1 base and J by 7 bases, with 9 bases of the junction left unmatched. Germline values: CDR1 SGHTA, CDR2 FQGNSA. The CDR3 has 15 residues. CDR3 DNA sequence: TGTGCCAGCAGCTTAGAGCCAGGGGGCAGGCGTGAGCAGTACTTC. Protein product: CASSLEPGGRREQYF.

This clonotype was detected a few times. The CDR3 DNA reads as TGTGCCAGCAGTCGGACAGGGAGCTCCTACAATGAGCAGTTCTTC. It codes for CASSRTGSSYNEQFF. This chain links TRBV6-5 with TRBJ2-1, with 8 bases that match TRBD1. CDR3 length equals 15 residues. The V and J ends lost 5 bases and 0 bases, in that order; junction bases with no gene match: 3. CDR1 MNHEY and CDR2 SVGAGI come from the germline V gene.

The V and J genes are TRBV7-3 and TRBJ2-2; TRBD2 is a possible D gene (7 bases). There are 15 residues in the CDR3. CDR1 and CDR2 (germline): SGHTA, FQGTGA. Trimming took 2 bases from V and 9 from J, leaving 16 bases between them. The CDR3, as DNA: TGTGCCAGCAGCTTAGCGGGGGCGCCCTCCCGGGAGCTGTTTTTT. Protein sequence: CASSLAGAPSRELFF.

This clonotype was counted at least ten times. This sequence joins TRBV19 and TRBJ1-5; D unresolved. Germline values: CDR1 LNHDA, CDR2 SQIVND (reference sequence). Trimming shortened V by 2 bases and J by 1 base, and 3 bases separated the two germline ends. The CDR3 is 13 residues long. Here the CDR3 reads CASSITSNQPQHF. The CDR3 nucleotides are TGTGCCAGTAGTATAACGAGCAATCAGCCCCAGCATTTT.

The rearrangement joins TRBV28 to TRBJ2-7; D uncertain. The CDR3 spans 13 residues. Germline CDR1 MDHEN, CDR2 SYDVKM. V was cut by 2 bases and J by 3 bases, with 8 bases left in between. CDR3 region: CASSLKALYEQYF. The DNA of the CDR3 is TGTGCCAGCAGTTTAAAGGCTCTCTACGAGCAGTACTTC.

This clonotype was observed at least ten times. The chain couples TRBV2 to TRBJ2-7, with 8 bases fitting TRBD2. This CDR3 is built from 14 residues. Germline CDR1 SNHLY, CDR2 FYNNEI. Trimming removed 1 base from V and 3 bases from J; junction bases left unmatched: 2. Written as DNA, the CDR3 is TGTGCCAGCAGTGAAGGGCGGGGGGACTACGAGCAGTACTTC. The encoded protein is CASSEGRGDYEQYF. The whole variable domain, filled in from reference TRBV2 and TRBJ2-7, reads EPEVTQTPSHQVTQMGQEVILRCVPISNHLYFYWYRQILGQKVEFLVSFYNNEISEKSEIFDDQFSVERPDGSNFTLKIRSTKLEDSAMYFCASSEGRGDYEQYFGPGTRLTVT.

V usage is TRBV12-5 and J usage is TRBJ2-3; D is undetermined. Germline CDR1 LGHNT, CDR2 FRNRAP. V shed 0 bases and J shed 8 bases, with 6 bases lying between them. This CDR3 contains 12 residues. Here the CDR3 reads CASGLVARTQYF. For the CDR3, the DNA is TGTGCTAGTGGTTTGGTCGCCCGTACGCAGTATTTT.

This clonotype is medium-sized in the sample. V gene TRBV4-1 combines with J gene TRBJ2-1; D gene uncertain. CDR3 length: 14 amino acids. Germline loops: CDR1 MGHRA, CDR2 YSYEKL. The V and J ends lost 4 bases and 4 bases respectively, with 11 bases between them. The CDR3 reads CASSPIGVYNEQFF. The CDR3 DNA sequence: TGCGCCAGCAGCCCCATTGGGGTTTACAATGAGCAGTTCTTC.

This clonotype was seen ten or more times. The V and J genes are TRBV7-6 and TRBJ2-2; perhaps TRBD2 as D (6 bases). The germline V gene encodes CDR1 SGHVS and CDR2 FNYEAQ. V lost 1 base, J lost 3 bases, and 12 bases lay in between. The CDR3 has 16 residues. CDR3 amino acids: CASSLEGGSDTGELFF. The CDR3 DNA reads TGTGCCAGCAGCTTAGAGGGAGGATCCGACACCGGGGAGCTGTTTTTT.